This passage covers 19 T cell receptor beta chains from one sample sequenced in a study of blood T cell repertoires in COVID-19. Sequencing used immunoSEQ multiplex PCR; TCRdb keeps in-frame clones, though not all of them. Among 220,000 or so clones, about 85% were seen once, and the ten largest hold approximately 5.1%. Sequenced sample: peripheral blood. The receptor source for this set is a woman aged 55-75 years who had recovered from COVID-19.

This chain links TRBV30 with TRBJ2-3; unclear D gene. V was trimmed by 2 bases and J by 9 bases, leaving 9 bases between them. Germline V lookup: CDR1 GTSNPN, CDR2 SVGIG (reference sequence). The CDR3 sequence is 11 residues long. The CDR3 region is CAWSTLRTQYF. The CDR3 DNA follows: TGTGCCTGGAGTACCCTGCGGACGCAGTATTTT.

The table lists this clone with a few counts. CDR3 in amino acids: CASSGSGTGDYEQYF. In DNA, the CDR3 is TGTGCCAGTAGTGGATCCGGGACAGGAGACTACGAGCAGTACTTC. The rearrangement joins TRBV19 to TRBJ2-7; TRBD1 matches at 8 bases. V lost 5 bases, J lost 3 bases, and 9 bases stayed unmatched. The germline V gene has CDR1 LNHDA and CDR2 SQIVND (reference sequence). The CDR3 spans 15 residues.

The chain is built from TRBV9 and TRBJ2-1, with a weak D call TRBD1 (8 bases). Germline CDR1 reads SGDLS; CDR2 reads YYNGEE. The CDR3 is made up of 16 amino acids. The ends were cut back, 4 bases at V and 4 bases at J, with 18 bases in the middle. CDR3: CASSPGGGGLYNEQFF. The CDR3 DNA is TGTGCCAGCAGCCCAGGGGGCGGGGGCTTATACAATGAGCAGTTCTTC.

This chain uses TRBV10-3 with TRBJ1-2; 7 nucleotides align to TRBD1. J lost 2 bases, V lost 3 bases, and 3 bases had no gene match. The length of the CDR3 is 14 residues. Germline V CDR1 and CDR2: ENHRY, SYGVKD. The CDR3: CAISDYRGNYGYTF. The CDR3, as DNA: TGTGCCATCAGTGACTACAGGGGAAACTATGGCTACACCTTC.

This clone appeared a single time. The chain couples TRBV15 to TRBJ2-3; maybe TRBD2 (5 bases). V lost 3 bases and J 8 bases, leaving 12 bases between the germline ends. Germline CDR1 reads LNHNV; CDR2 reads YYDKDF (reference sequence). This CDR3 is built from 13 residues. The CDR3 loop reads CATSRRSAGTQYF. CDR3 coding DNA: TGTGCCACCAGCAGGCGATCGGCGGGTACGCAGTATTTT. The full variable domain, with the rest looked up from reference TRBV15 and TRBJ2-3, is DAMVIQNPRYQVTQFGKPVTLSCSQTLNHNVMYWYQQKSSQAPKLLFHYYDKDFNNEADTPDNFQSRRPNTSFCFLDIRSPGLGDTAMYLCATSRRSAGTQYFGPGTRLTVL.

CDR3 sequence reads: CASNGGGEQYF. The CDR3 DNA reads as TGTGCCAGCAATGGGGGGGGCGAGCAGTACTTC. The chain joins TRBV12-3 or TRBV12-4 to TRBJ2-7; 7 positions agree with TRBD2. The CDR3 runs to 11 residues. The V and J ends lost 7 bases and 6 bases, in that order; junction bases with no gene match: 3.

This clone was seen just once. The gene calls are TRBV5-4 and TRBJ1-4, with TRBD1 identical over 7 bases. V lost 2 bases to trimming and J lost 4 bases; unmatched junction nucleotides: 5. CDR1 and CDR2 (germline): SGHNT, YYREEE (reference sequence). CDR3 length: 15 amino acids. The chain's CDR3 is CASSFRQGNNEKLFF. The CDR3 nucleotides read TGTGCCAGCAGCTTCAGACAGGGAAATAATGAAAAACTGTTTTTT.

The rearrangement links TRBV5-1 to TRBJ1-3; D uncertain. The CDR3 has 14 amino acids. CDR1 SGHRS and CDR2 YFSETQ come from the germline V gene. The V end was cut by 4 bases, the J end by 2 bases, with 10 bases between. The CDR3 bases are TGCGCCAGCAGCCCAGATTCGCCTGGAAACACCATATATTTT. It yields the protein CASSPDSPGNTIYF. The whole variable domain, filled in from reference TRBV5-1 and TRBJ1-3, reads KAGVTQTPRYLIKTRGQQVTLSCSPISGHRSVSWYQQTPGQGLQFLFEYFSETQRNKGNFPGRFSGRQFSNSRSEMNVSTLELGDSALYLCASSPDSPGNTIYFGEGSWLTVV.

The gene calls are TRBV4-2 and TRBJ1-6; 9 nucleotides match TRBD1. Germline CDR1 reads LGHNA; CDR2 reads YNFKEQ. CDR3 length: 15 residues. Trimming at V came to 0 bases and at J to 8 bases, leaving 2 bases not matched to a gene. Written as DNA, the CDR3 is TGTGCCAGCAGCCAAGAAAGGACAGGGGATTCACCCCTCCACTTT. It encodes CASSQERTGDSPLHF.

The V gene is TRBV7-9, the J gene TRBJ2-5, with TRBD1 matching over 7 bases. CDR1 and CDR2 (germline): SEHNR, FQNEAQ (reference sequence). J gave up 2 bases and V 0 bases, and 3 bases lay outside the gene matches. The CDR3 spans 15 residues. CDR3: CASSLASGGQETQYF. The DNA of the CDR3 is TGTGCCAGCAGCTTAGCGTCAGGGGGACAAGAGACCCAGTACTTC.

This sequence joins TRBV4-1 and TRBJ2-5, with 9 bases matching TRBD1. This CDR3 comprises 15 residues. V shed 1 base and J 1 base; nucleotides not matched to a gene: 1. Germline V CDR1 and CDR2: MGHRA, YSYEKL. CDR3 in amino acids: CASSQGDRVQETQYF. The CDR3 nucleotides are TGCGCCAGCAGCCAAGGGGACAGGGTCCAAGAGACCCAGTACTTC.

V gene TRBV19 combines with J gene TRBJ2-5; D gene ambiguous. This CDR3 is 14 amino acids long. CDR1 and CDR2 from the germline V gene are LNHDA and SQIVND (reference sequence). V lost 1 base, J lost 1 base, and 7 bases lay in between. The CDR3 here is CASSIGGSQETQYF. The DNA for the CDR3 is TGTGCCAGTAGTATAGGCGGCAGCCAAGAGACCCAGTACTTC. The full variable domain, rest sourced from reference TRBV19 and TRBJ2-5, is DGGITQSPKYLFRKEGQNVTLSCEQNLNHDAMYWYRQDPGQGLRLIYYSQIVNDFQKGDIAEGYSVSREKKESFPLTVTSAQKNPTAFYLCASSIGGSQETQYFGPGTRLLVL.

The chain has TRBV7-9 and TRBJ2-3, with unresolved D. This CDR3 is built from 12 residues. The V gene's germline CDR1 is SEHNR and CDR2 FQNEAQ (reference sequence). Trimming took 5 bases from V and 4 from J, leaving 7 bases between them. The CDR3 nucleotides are TGTGCCAGCAGCCGAGGCGCAGATACGCAGTATTTT. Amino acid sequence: CASSRGADTQYF.

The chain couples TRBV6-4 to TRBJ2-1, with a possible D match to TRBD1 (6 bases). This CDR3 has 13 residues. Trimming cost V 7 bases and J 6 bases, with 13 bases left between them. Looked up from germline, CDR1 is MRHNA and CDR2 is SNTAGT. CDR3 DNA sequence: TGTGCCAGCATGGGACACCCGGGCAATGAGCAGTTCTTC. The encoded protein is CASMGHPGNEQFF.

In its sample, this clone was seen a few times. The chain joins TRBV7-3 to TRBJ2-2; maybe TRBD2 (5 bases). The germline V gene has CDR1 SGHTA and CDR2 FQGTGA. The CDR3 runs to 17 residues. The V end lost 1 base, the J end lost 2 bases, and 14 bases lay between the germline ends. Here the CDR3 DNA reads TGTGCCAGCAGCTTAAGAGGAGGAACTTACAACACCGGGGAGCTGTTTTTT. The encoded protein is CASSLRGGTYNTGELFF.

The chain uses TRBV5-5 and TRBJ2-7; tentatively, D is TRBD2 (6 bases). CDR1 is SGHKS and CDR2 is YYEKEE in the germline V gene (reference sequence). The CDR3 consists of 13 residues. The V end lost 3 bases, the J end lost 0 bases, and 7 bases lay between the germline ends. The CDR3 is CASSWRVSYEQYF. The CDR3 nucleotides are TGTGCCAGCAGCTGGAGGGTCTCCTACGAGCAGTACTTC.

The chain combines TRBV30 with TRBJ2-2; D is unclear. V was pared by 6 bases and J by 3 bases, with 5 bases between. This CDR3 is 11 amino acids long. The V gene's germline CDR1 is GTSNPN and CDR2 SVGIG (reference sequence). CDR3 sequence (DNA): TGTGCCTGCCGGGACACCGGGGAGCTGTTTTTT. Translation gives CACRDTGELFF.

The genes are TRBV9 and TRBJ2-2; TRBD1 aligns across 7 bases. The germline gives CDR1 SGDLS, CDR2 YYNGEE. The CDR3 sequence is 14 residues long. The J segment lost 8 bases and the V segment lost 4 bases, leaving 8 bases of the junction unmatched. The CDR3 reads CASSTGQAGGELFF. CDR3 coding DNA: TGTGCCAGCAGCACCGGACAGGCAGGGGGGGAGCTGTTTTTT.

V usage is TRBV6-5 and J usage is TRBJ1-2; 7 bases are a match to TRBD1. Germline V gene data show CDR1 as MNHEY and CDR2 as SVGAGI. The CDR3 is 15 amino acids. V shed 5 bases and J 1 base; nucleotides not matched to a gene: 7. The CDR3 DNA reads TGTGCCAGCAGTCACGGGGACAGACTTAACTATGGCTACACCTTC. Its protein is CASSHGDRLNYGYTF.